These T cell receptor beta chains were read from a single sample in a study of cytomegalovirus exposure and HLA in healthy donors. The data were produced by immunoSEQ multiplex PCR, yet TCRdb's version contains in-frame clones alone and is incomplete. The profile shows 100,000 to 150,000 clones, approximately 80% of them singletons. Sequencing was done on a sample of PBMCs. The receptors come from a woman between 40 and 55 years old in good health and CMV-seronegative. Both conserved end residues are part of each CDR3. A D gene is named only where the DNA matches it firmly. Size values are once, few and many counts, or a class for expanded clones, and some rows have none.

D gene,CDR3 length,J gene,V gene,clone size,CDR3 DNA,CDR3 protein
NA,14,TRBJ1-4,TRBV28,NA,TGTGCCAGCAGTGTTGGGCTAGGACAAGAAAAACTGTTTTTT,CASSVGLGQEKLFF
TRBD1,11,TRBJ1-2,TRBV30,once,TGTGCCTGGGGGACAGGTTTGGGCTACACCTTC,CAWGTGLGYTF
NA,14,TRBJ2-7,TRBV5-8,NA,TGTGCCAGCAGCTTGCCCCCGCCGGAGGGCGAGCAGTACTTC,CASSLPPPEGEQYF
TRBD2,11,TRBJ2-3,TRBV20-1,NA,TGCTGGGACTACCGCACAGATACGCAGTATTTT,CWDYRTDTQYF
TRBD2,16,TRBJ2-7,TRBV5-1,NA,TGCGCCAGCAGCTTATCGCTAGCGGGTTCGGACTACGAGCAGTACTTC,CASSLSLAGSDYEQYF
NA,14,TRBJ1-6,TRBV6-5,NA,TGTGCCAGCAGCCCGACAGGACTTAATTCACCCCTCCACTTT,CASSPTGLNSPLHF
NA,15,TRBJ2-1,TRBV5-4,NA,TGTGCCAGCAGCTTAGTGGGACAATATAACAATGAGCAGTTCTTC,CASSLVGQYNNEQFF
TRBD1,14,TRBJ2-4,TRBV15,few,TGTGCCACCAGCAGCGGACAGGGGGGGTACATTCAGTACTTC,CATSSGQGGYIQYF
TRBD2,16,TRBJ2-4,TRBV10-2,NA,TGCGCCAGCAGCCCGACTAGCGGCATAGCCAAAAACAGTCAGTACTTC,CASSPTSGIAKNSQYF
TRBD1,15,TRBJ2-3,TRBV9,NA,TGTGCCAGCAGCGTAGCACAGGGGGACACAGATACGCAGTATTTT,CASSVAQGDTDTQYF
TRBD2,15,TRBJ2-2,TRBV27,NA,TGTGCCAGCAGTTTCGGGACTAGATACACCGGGGAGCTGTTTTTT,CASSFGTRYTGELFF
NA,13,TRBJ2-7,TRBV29-1,NA,TGCAGCGTTGAAGACTCCCCCTCCTACGAGCAGTACTTC,CSVEDSPSYEQYF
NA,15,TRBJ1-2,TRBV6-5,NA,TGTGCCAGCAGCACGAGCTGGCAGGGGAGCTATGGCTACACCTTC,CASSTSWQGSYGYTF
TRBD2,15,TRBJ2-1,TRBV5-8,NA,TGTGCCAGCAGCGTTGGACTAGCGGGGCCCTACGAGCAGTTCTTC,CASSVGLAGPYEQFF
NA,14,TRBJ1-1,TRBV4-1,once,TGCGCCAGCAGCCAAGAGGAGGCCCCCACTGAAGCTTTCTTT,CASSQEEAPTEAFF
NA,10,TRBJ2-7,TRBV27,few,TGTGCCAGCGGCACGTACGAGCAGTACTTC,CASGTYEQYF
NA,15,TRBJ1-6,TRBV6-5,NA,TGTGCCAGCAGCCCCCGAGGCTCAGGGGTTTCACCCCTCCACTTT,CASSPRGSGVSPLHF
NA,17,TRBJ2-7,TRBV15,NA,TGTGCCACCAGCAGAGATCGGATGGCGGGATCCTCCTACGAGCAGTACTTC,CATSRDRMAGSSYEQYF
TRBD2,16,TRBJ2-7,TRBV25-1,NA,TGTGCCAGCGGGGGGGAAAGCCGGACCTTTCCCTACGAGCAGTACTTC,CASGGESRTFPYEQYF
TRBD1,15,TRBJ2-7,TRBV5-1,NA,TGCGCCAGCAGCCCTCGGGACAGGGGGCTGCACGAGCAGTACTTC,CASSPRDRGLHEQYF
NA,13,TRBJ2-7,TRBV5-5,NA,TGTGCCAGCAGCTTGGCCAGGGACTACGAGCAGTACTTC,CASSLARDYEQYF
TRBD2,16,TRBJ2-1,TRBV7-2,NA,TGTGCCAGCAGCTTAGCGCGGGGCGGGAGGATAAATGAGCAGTTCTTC,CASSLARGGRINEQFF
NA,14,TRBJ1-1,TRBV6-5,NA,TGTGCCAGCAGTTACAGGGGAGGGAACACTGAAGCTTTCTTT,CASSYRGGNTEAFF
NA,13,TRBJ1-2,TRBV28,NA,TGTGCCAGCAGTTTTGGGCAGAACTATGGCTACACCTTC,CASSFGQNYGYTF
NA,16,TRBJ1-3,TRBV5-1,NA,TGCGCTAGCAAGGTCGACAGTTCCTTCTCTGGAAACACCATATATTTT,CASKVDSSFSGNTIYF